Below are 24 T cell receptor beta chains sequenced from a single sample in a study of cytomegalovirus exposure and HLA in healthy donors (dated by TCRdb to 2016 to 2017). The library was built by means of the immunoSEQ multiplex PCR assay. The multiplex PCR relied on a mix of 60 forward primers for TCR Vbeta segments and 13 reverse primers for TCR Jbeta segments. Imported from immuneACCESS, the table was reduced by TCRdb to in-frame sequences with V and J called. These copies leave out some clones; in studies compared against another copy, an unresolved V gene accounts for under half, and the cause of the remainder is not known. Within this sample are 170,000 or so clones, with roughly 78% of them counted one time only. The top ten clonotypes cover around 13% of the sample. Sequencing input: PBMCs. The receptors were sampled from a woman between 45 and 60 years old in good health and CMV-seropositive.

This chain uses TRBV30 with TRBJ1-5; 7 nucleotides line up with TRBD1. Germline V gene data show CDR1 as GTSNPN and CDR2 as SVGIG (reference sequence). This CDR3 comprises 13 residues. V shed 2 bases and J 7 bases; nucleotides not matched to a gene: 5. CDR3 loop: CAWSQQGSQPQHF. The DNA for the CDR3 is TGTGCCTGGAGTCAACAGGGGTCCCAGCCCCAGCATTTT. Full variable domain (missing parts from reference TRBV30 and TRBJ1-5): SQTIHQWPATLVQPVGSPLSLECTVEGTSNPNLYWYRQAAGRGLQLLFYSVGIGQISSEVPQNLSASRPQDRQFILSSKKLLLSDSGFYLCAWSQQGSQPQHFGDGTRLSIL.

J is TRBJ2-6 and V is TRBV4-1; no clear D. V was shortened by 0 bases and J by 0 bases, with 9 bases between the two germline ends. Germline V gene lookup returns CDR1 MGHRA and CDR2 YSYEKL. The CDR3 sequence is 17 residues long. The CDR3 spells CASSQDRLSSGANVLTF. In DNA, the CDR3 is TGCGCCAGCAGCCAAGATCGACTGAGCTCTGGGGCCAACGTCCTGACTTTC.

The CDR3 reads CASSPSGAGNTGELFF. The CDR3 DNA follows: TGTGCCAGCAGCCCAAGTGGGGCTGGGAACACCGGGGAGCTGTTTTTT. The chain combines TRBV7-9 with TRBJ2-2, with D perhaps TRBD1 (5 bases). The germline gives CDR1 SEHNR, CDR2 FQNEAQ (reference sequence). The CDR3 spans 16 residues. V was shortened by 5 bases and J by 1 base, with 14 bases between the two germline ends.

This clone has more than one count but fewer than ten. J is TRBJ1-3 and V is TRBV7-2, with a tentative D call TRBD1 (5 bases). The CDR3 covers 18 residues. Germline CDR1 reads SGHTA; CDR2 reads FQGNSA. Trimming took 4 bases from V and 0 from J, leaving 19 bases between them. The CDR3 loop reads CASSSPRAGTHSGNTIYF. DNA for the CDR3: TGTGCCAGCAGCTCCCCACGGGCAGGGACTCACTCTGGAAACACCATATATTTT.

This clone was detected once. This chain's CDR3 is CATSSQGEWNTEAFF. The CDR3 nucleotides are TGTGCCACCAGTTCCCAGGGGGAATGGAACACTGAAGCTTTCTTT. This rearrangement joins TRBV15 to TRBJ1-1, with 7 bases identical to TRBD1. With 6 bases clipped from V and 1 base from J, the junction kept 8 bases outside the gene matches. From germline, CDR1 is LNHNV and CDR2 YYDKDF (reference sequence). The CDR3 spans 15 residues.

This chain uses TRBV18 with TRBJ2-4, with a weak D call TRBD2 (6 bases). The germline V gene encodes CDR1 KGHSH and CDR2 LQKENI. Trimming took off 2 bases at V and 0 bases at J, with 11 bases between the two ends. CDR3 size: 16 residues. DNA for the CDR3: TGTGCCAGCTCACCAATGGAGGGACTAGCCAAAAACATTCAGTACTTC. Translated, it gives CASSPMEGLAKNIQYF.

CDR3 region: CASSLDSGPSYEQYF. The CDR3 DNA reads as TGTGCCAGCAGCTTAGATAGCGGGCCCTCCTACGAGCAGTACTTC. The gene calls are TRBV11-2 and TRBJ2-7, with 7 bases aligning to TRBD2. The ends lost 0 bases at V and 0 bases at J; junction bases unmatched: 2. CDR3 length: 15 amino acids. CDR1 is SGHAT, CDR2 FQNNGV, per germline. The variable domain in full, completed from reference TRBV11-2 and TRBJ2-7, reads EAGVAQSPRYKIIEKRQSVAFWCNPISGHATLYWYQQILGQGPKLLIQFQNNGVVDDSQLPKDRFSAERLKGVDSTLKIQPAKLEDSAVYLCASSLDSGPSYEQYFGPGTRLTVT.

J is TRBJ2-1 and V is TRBV10-3, with TRBD1 matching over 9 bases. Germline lookup yields CDR1 ENHRY and CDR2 SYGVKD. CDR3 length: 17 residues. V shed 2 bases and J 0 bases; nucleotides not matched to a gene: 5. CDR3 in amino acids: CAISEVGTGSSYNEQFF. In DNA, the CDR3 is TGTGCCATCAGTGAGGTAGGGACAGGGAGCTCCTACAATGAGCAGTTCTTC.

In its sample, this clone was seen once. CDR3 loop: CASRGDSGSYEQYF. The CDR3 bases are TGTGCCAGCAGGGGGGACTCGGGGTCCTACGAGCAGTACTTC. The chain links TRBV6-1 to TRBJ2-5; tentative D call: TRBD2 (6 bases). The last part of the DNA fits TRBJ2-7 better; the J call may be wrong. Germline loops: CDR1 MNHNS, CDR2 SASEGT. The CDR3 totals 14 residues.

The rearrangement links TRBV20-1 to TRBJ2-5, with a possible D match to TRBD1 (5 bases). From germline, CDR1 is DFQATT and CDR2 SNEGSKA (reference sequence). V lost 1 base and J 11 bases, leaving 11 bases between the germline ends. The CDR3 length is 11 residues. CDR3 coding DNA: TGCAGTGCTAGAGTCGGACAACAGCAGTACTTC. Translated, it gives CSARVGQQQYF.

The V gene is TRBV9, the J gene TRBJ2-3; 8 bases match TRBD2. Germline CDR1 is SGDLS and CDR2 is YYNGEE. The CDR3 is 15 amino acids. The ends lost 1 base at V and 5 bases at J; junction bases unmatched: 6. The CDR3 DNA sequence: TGTGCCAGCAGCGTATGGCGGGGGGTTGGAGATACGCAGTATTTT. Protein sequence: CASSVWRGVGDTQYF.

V is TRBV19 and J is TRBJ1-2; 7 nucleotides line up with TRBD1. Trimming removed 5 bases from V and 8 bases from J; junction bases left unmatched: 14. Per germline, CDR1 LNHDA and CDR2 SQIVND (reference sequence). This CDR3 is 15 amino acids long. CDR3 in amino acids: CASSPNRGFTRGYTF. The CDR3 DNA reads as TGTGCCAGTAGTCCTAACAGGGGATTTACGCGAGGCTACACCTTC.

The V gene is TRBV2, the J gene TRBJ2-3, with D tentatively TRBD2 (6 bases). Germline assignment: CDR1 SNHLY and CDR2 FYNNEI. This CDR3 has 17 residues. Trimming removed 1 base at V and 0 bases at J, with 14 bases between. CDR3 nucleotide sequence: TGTGCCAGCAGTGAAGGGAAAAAGCGGGCTAGCACAGATACGCAGTATTTT. This translates into CASSEGKKRASTDTQYF.

The sample holds one count of this clone. The rearrangement links TRBV4-2 to TRBJ2-5, with 11 bases matching TRBD2. Unmatched junction bases numbered 5, after V lost 1 base and J lost 4 bases. Germline-derived CDR1 and CDR2 are LGHNA and YNFKEQ. The CDR3 is 16 residues long. The CDR3 loop reads CASSQVPSGGLETQYF. The CDR3 bases are TGTGCCAGCAGCCAAGTGCCTAGCGGGGGGCTAGAGACCCAGTACTTC.

The chain has TRBV5-1 and TRBJ1-4, with 7 nucleotides matching TRBD1. Germline lookup yields CDR1 SGHRS and CDR2 YFSETQ. J was trimmed by 5 bases and V by 0 bases; bases with no gene match: 4. This CDR3 is 15 amino acids long. The CDR3 loop is CASSLAGQRNEKLFF. The CDR3, as DNA: TGCGCCAGCAGCTTGGCGGGACAGAGGAATGAAAAACTGTTTTTT.

The V gene is TRBV5-6, the J gene TRBJ1-1, with D perhaps TRBD1 (5 bases). The length of the CDR3 is 12 residues. CDR1 is SGHDT, CDR2 YYEEEE, per germline. V lost 3 bases, J lost 3 bases, and 6 bases lay in between. The CDR3 here is CASSWGDTEAFF. The CDR3 DNA is TGTGCCAGCAGCTGGGGGGACACTGAAGCTTTCTTT.

This chain links TRBV11-1 with TRBJ2-5; D is perhaps TRBD2 (5 bases). Germline CDR1 is SGHAT and CDR2 is FQDESV (reference sequence). CDR3 length: 13 residues. V was trimmed by 4 bases and J by 5 bases, leaving 11 bases between them. This chain's CDR3 is CASSYGLTETQYF. CDR3 DNA: TGTGCCAGCAGCTACGGACTGACTGAGACCCAGTACTTC.

The chain has TRBV6-5 and TRBJ1-1; the D is unclear. Trimming left V 10 bases short and J 3 bases short, with 9 bases between. There are 11 residues in the CDR3. CDR1 and CDR2 from the germline V gene are MNHEY and SVGAGI. The CDR3 loop reads CATQRDTEAFF. CDR3 DNA sequence: TGTGCCACCCAGCGGGACACTGAAGCTTTCTTT.

CDR3: CASSHPSGGTYEQYF. The CDR3 DNA reads TGCGCCAGCAGCCACCCTAGCGGGGGGACCTACGAGCAGTACTTC. V is TRBV4-1 and J is TRBJ2-5; TRBD2 agrees at 11 bases. The DNA end lines up better with TRBJ2-7; the J call may be wrong. The CDR3 is 15 amino acids. Germline V gene data show CDR1 as MGHRA and CDR2 as YSYEKL.

This sequence joins TRBV5-1 and TRBJ2-3; 8 nucleotides agree with TRBD2. With 0 bases clipped from V and 1 base from J, the junction kept 13 bases outside the gene matches. This CDR3 contains 19 residues. CDR1 and CDR2 from the germline V gene are SGHRS and YFSETQ. CDR3 region: CASSLDQRGISIGTDTQYF. CDR3 bases: TGCGCCAGCAGCTTGGACCAGCGGGGGATATCTATAGGCACAGATACGCAGTATTTT.

CDR3 bases: TGTGCCTTGGGGTTAGGCGGGGGGCCATTAAAGACCCAGTACTTC. Residues: CALGLGGGPLKTQYF. V and J are TRBV2 and TRBJ2-5; 8 bases align to TRBD2. V was clipped by 11 bases and J by 6 bases; unmatched bases: 17. CDR3 length: 15 amino acids. Per germline, CDR1 SNHLY and CDR2 FYNNEI.

The chain uses TRBV30 and TRBJ1-5, with D possibly TRBD1 on 6 matching bases. CDR3 length: 15 amino acids. Germline values: CDR1 GTSNPN, CDR2 SVGIG (reference sequence). Trimming left V 2 bases short and J 3 bases short, with 14 bases between. In DNA form, the CDR3 reads TGTGCCTGGAGTCGAGCCGGACAGACCAATCAGCCCCAGCATTTT. Translated: CAWSRAGQTNQPQHF.

The V and J genes are TRBV7-8 and TRBJ2-1; 10 nucleotides align to TRBD2. The CDR3 runs to 16 residues. Germline lookup yields CDR1 SGHVS and CDR2 FQNEAQ. V lost 0 bases, J lost 3 bases, and 2 bases stayed unmatched. CDR3 in amino acids: CASSLAASGGYNEQFF. CDR3 DNA: TGTGCCAGCAGCTTAGCGGCTAGCGGGGGCTACAATGAGCAGTTCTTC.

In its sample, this clone was seen once. The DNA for the CDR3 is TGTGCCAGCAGCGTAGGAATGGCGGAGAAGACCCAGTACTTC. Translating gives CASSVGMAEKTQYF. This rearrangement joins TRBV9 to TRBJ2-5; D unclear. CDR1 and CDR2 (germline): SGDLS, YYNGEE. The CDR3 consists of 14 residues. Trimming removed 0 bases from V and 6 bases from J, with 12 bases in between.